Below are 6 T cell receptor beta chains sequenced from a single sample in a study of blood T cell repertoires in COVID-19. Measured with immunoSEQ multiplex PCR; TCRdb has only the in-frame clones, and not every one. The repertoire holds approximately 100,000 clones, with 80% to 90% as singletons. Sequenced material: peripheral blood. The receptors come from a man in his sixties with acute or convalescent COVID-19.

This clone occurred a few times. The CDR3 loop is CASSLAGGNTEAFF. In nucleotides, the CDR3 is TGTGCCAGCAGCTTAGCTGGCGGGAACACTGAAGCTTTCTTT. The rearrangement uses TRBV11-3 and TRBJ1-1, with unresolved D. Germline loops: CDR1 SGHNT, CDR2 YENEEA. The V end lost 1 base, the J end lost 1 base, and 7 bases lay between the germline ends. The CDR3 has 14 residues.

This chain connects TRBV5-6 to TRBJ1-2; TRBD1 might be the D (5 bases). The CDR3 runs 16 residues. Germline lookup yields CDR1 SGHDT and CDR2 YYEEEE. Between the trimmed V and J ends, which lost 4 bases and 4 bases, there was a span of 20 bases. CDR3 nucleotide sequence: TGTGCCAGCAGCCTCCGGGACTCTCACACCGGCTATGGCTACACCTTC. This codes for CASSLRDSHTGYGYTF.

The V and J genes are TRBV11-2 and TRBJ2-3; 8 bases match TRBD2. The CDR3 has 15 residues. J lost 5 bases, V lost 3 bases, and 7 bases had no gene match. Germline V gives CDR1 SGHAT, CDR2 FQNNGV. Here the CDR3 DNA reads TGTGCCAGCAGCTTCCGCCGGGGGGGCCGAGATACGCAGTATTTT. Its protein product is CASSFRRGGRDTQYF.

This rearrangement joins TRBV13 to TRBJ1-1; D is ambiguous. The CDR3 spans 14 residues. Germline values: CDR1 PRHDT, CDR2 FYEKMQ (reference sequence). The ends were cut back, 3 bases at V and 7 bases at J, with 15 bases in the middle. CDR3 residues: CASSFSDPIGEAFF. DNA of the CDR3: TGTGCCAGCAGCTTTTCCGATCCCATCGGTGAAGCTTTCTTT.

The CDR3 bases are TGTGCCAGTAGTAACAACAGGGGTCATCAGCCCCAGCATTTT. As protein: CASSNNRGHQPQHF. V and J are TRBV19 and TRBJ1-5, with 7 nucleotides matching TRBD1. This CDR3 region has 14 residues. The V and J ends lost 4 bases and 5 bases, in that order; junction bases with no gene match: 5. In germline, CDR1 is LNHDA, CDR2 SQIVND (reference sequence).

This rearrangement joins TRBV5-4 to TRBJ2-7, with 12 bases matching TRBD2. There are 15 residues in the CDR3. V dropped 4 bases and J dropped 4; count of bases not matched to a gene: 6. The germline CDR1 and CDR2 sequences are SGHNT and YYREEE (reference sequence). In DNA, the CDR3 is TGTGCCAGCAGCCACCTAGCGGGGGGGCGGTACGAGCAGTACGTC. It specifies CASSHLAGGRYEQYV.